The sequence of this TCR beta chain was determined in a study of PD-1 blockade in mismatch repair-deficient tumors. Study in general: Patients had some twelve mismatch repair-deficient cancer types, all previously treated and progressing. Study-wide findings and caveats: Rapid post-treatment expansion, then contraction, generally preceding radiologic response, marked tumor-resident clones.

Mismatch repair deficiency was confirmed in all patients, by PCR or immunohistochemistry. The TCR-sequenced patients were three responders to pembrolizumab. CDR1 and CDR2 (germline): MNHEY, SMNVEV (reference sequence). This CDR3 region has 14 residues. Trimming took 5 bases from V and 9 from J; bases not matched to a gene: 10. The data were produced by immunoSEQ multiplex PCR, yet TCRdb's version contains in-frame clones alone and is incomplete. The sample records roughly 130,000 clones, roughly 90% being singletons. Of note for this clone: The antigen is not known.

The chain employs TRBV27 and TRBJ2-1; 7 bases are shared with TRBD2. Material: peripheral blood, obtained roughly 70 weeks after starting pembrolizumab. This receptor was obtained from an adult with mismatch repair-deficient cancer. In nucleotides, the CDR3 is TGTGCCAGCAGTAACCCGCTGGGGAGGGGTGAGCAGTTCTTC. Residues: CASSNPLGRGEQFF.